This T cell receptor (beta chain) was sequenced for a study of PD-1 blockade in classical Hodgkin lymphoma. Study-wide findings and caveats: Newly diagnosed patients were reported to exhibit reduced baseline TCR diversity relative to healthy donors. Why repertoires differed is undefined; disease activity or prior therapy possibly contributed.

Produced via immunoSEQ multiplex PCR; TCRdb's table is partial and in-frame only. This sample has tens of thousands of clones, with approximately 90% found just once. Notes on this clone: What it binds is unknown.

This CDR3 has 16 amino acids. Between the trimmed V and J ends, which lost 6 bases and 3 bases, there was a span of 21 bases. Germline CDR1 reads MNHNY; CDR2 reads SVGAGI (reference sequence). Time point here: newly diagnosed, previously untreated cHL patient sample. The comparison group had newly diagnosed, previously untreated classical Hodgkin lymphoma. This TCR was sampled from a human donor with classical Hodgkin lymphoma. The genes are TRBV6-6 and TRBJ2-7; D might be TRBD2 (7 bases). Sequenced: peripheral blood mononuclear cells (PBMCs). CDR3 in DNA: TGTGCCAGCAGGGGGGGGCAGGCCCAGCGATACTACGAGCAGTACTTC. As protein: CASRGGQAQRYYEQYF.